This T cell receptor beta chain came from a study of blood T cells in healthy people across ages. CDR1 is MNHNS and CDR2 is SASEGT in the germline V gene. This CDR3 spans 14 amino acids. Together with a sample-barcoded 5' primer, a J-beta primer mix was included in a second PCR lasting roughly 6 to 12 cycles. From the 5' RACE reads, TCRdb called clonotypes with MiXCR, one entry per CDR3 protein. The sample records 760,000 or so distinct CDR3 sequences, more than 20% being singletons. Overall study findings and caveats: Diversity estimates drawn from one million T cells were deemed underestimates.

Concerning this clonotype: Its target is unknown. The junction and the germline gene differ at one end; a read error may be behind it.

The same specimen was also included in a second study, on T cells of mothers and their children. That report adds: The authors found no persistent microchimeric T cell clones.

This TCR was recovered from a boy between 10 and 17 years old in good health. The sequenced sample consisted of blood. V is TRBV6-1 and J is TRBJ2-5; D is possibly TRBD2 (6 bases). The CDR3 region has the DNA TGTGCCGGCAGTGAAGTTGCGGGGCGGTGGACCCAGTACTTC. It yields the protein CAGSEVAGRWTQYF.